Sequencing of this T cell receptor beta chain was carried out in a study of a mutant IDH1 vaccine in newly diagnosed glioma. Concerning this clone itself: As yet, its antigen is unknown.

CDR1 and CDR2 (germline): SEHNR, FQNEAQ (reference sequence). The V gene lost 5 bases and the J gene lost 8 bases, with 16 bases spanning the gap. This CDR3 spans 15 amino acids. As to time point: week 47, end of study. With topical imiquimod, each dose of the vaccine consisted of 300 ug of mutant IDH1 20-mer peptide. Clones were sequenced by immunoSEQ multiplex PCR, and TCRdb holds only the in-frame ones, with some missing. The table has nearly 25,000 clones, 82% seen once. This chain connects TRBV7-9 to TRBJ1-6; tentatively, D is TRBD1 (5 bases). The TCR comes from a man in his forties with glioma. Some clones in this sample may be carry-over from other donors' samples. Sample: PBMCs, taken from a glioma patient whose treatment included an IDH1 peptide vaccine. The CDR3 region has the DNA TGTGCCAGCAGCCAGGGCTCCGGGGTTTATTCACCCCTCCACTTT. This gives the protein CASSQGSGVYSPLHF. The whole variable domain, remainder taken from reference TRBV7-9 and TRBJ1-6, is DTGVSQNPRHKITKRGQNVTFRCDPISEHNRLYWYRQTLGQGPEFLTYFQNEAQLEKSRLLSDRFSAERPKGSFSTLEIQRTEQGDSAMYLCASSQGSGVYSPLHFGNGTRLTVT.